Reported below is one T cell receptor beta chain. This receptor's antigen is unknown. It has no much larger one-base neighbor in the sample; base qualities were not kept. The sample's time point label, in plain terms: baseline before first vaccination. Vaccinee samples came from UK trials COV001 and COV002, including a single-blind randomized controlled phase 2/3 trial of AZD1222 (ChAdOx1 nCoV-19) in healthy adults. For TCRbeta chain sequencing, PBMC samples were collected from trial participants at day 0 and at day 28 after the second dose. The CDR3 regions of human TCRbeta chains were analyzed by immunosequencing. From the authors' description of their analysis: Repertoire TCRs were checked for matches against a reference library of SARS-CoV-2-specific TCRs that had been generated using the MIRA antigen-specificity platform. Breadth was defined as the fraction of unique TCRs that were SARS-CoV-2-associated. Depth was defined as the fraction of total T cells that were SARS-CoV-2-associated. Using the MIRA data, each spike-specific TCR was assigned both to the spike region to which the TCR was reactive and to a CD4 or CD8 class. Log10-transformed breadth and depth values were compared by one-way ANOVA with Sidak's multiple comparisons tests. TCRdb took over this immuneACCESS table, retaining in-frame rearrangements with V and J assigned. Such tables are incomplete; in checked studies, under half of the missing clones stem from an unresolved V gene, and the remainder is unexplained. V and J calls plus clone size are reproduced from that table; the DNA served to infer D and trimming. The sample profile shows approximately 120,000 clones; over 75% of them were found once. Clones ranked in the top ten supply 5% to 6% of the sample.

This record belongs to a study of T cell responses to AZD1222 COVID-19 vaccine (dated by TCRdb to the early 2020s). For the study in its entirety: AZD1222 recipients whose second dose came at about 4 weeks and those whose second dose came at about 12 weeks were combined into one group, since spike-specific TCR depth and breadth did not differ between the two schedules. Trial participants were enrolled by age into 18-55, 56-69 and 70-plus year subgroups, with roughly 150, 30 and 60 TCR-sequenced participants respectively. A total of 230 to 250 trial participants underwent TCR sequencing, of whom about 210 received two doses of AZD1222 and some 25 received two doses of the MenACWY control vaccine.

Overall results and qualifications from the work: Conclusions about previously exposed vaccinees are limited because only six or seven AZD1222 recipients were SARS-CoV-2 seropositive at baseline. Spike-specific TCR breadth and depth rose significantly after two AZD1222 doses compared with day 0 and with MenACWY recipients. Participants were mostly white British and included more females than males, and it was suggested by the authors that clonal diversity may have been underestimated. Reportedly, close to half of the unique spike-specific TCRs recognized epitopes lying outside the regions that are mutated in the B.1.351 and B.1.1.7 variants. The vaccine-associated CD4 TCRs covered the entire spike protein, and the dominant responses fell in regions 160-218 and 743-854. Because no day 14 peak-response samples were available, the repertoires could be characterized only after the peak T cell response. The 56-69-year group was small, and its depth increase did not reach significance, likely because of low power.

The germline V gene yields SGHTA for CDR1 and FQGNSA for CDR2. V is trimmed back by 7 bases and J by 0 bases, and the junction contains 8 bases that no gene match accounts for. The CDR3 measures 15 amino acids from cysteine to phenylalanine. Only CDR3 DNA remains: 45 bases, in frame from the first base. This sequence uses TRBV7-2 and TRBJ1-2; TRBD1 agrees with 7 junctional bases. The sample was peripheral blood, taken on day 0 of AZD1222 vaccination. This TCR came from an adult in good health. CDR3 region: CASTPQGDTNYGYTF. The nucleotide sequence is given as TGTGCCAGCACCCCTCAGGGGGATACTAACTATGGCTACACCTTC.